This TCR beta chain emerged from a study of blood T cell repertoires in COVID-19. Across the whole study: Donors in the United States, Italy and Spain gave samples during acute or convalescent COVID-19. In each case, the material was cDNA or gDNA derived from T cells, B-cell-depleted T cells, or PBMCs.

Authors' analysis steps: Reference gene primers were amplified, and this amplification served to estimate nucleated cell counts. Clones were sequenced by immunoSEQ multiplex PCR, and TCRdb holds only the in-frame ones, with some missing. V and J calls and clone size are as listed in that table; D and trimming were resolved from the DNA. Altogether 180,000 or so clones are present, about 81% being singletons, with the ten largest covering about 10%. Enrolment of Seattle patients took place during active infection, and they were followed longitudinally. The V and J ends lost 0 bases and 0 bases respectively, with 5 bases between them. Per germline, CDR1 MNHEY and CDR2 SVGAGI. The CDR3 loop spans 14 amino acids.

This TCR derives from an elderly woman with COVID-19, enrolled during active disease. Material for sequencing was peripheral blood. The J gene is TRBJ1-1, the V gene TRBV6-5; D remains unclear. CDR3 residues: CASSYSGVNTEAFF. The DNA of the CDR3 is TGTGCCAGCAGTTACTCGGGAGTGAACACTGAAGCTTTCTTT.